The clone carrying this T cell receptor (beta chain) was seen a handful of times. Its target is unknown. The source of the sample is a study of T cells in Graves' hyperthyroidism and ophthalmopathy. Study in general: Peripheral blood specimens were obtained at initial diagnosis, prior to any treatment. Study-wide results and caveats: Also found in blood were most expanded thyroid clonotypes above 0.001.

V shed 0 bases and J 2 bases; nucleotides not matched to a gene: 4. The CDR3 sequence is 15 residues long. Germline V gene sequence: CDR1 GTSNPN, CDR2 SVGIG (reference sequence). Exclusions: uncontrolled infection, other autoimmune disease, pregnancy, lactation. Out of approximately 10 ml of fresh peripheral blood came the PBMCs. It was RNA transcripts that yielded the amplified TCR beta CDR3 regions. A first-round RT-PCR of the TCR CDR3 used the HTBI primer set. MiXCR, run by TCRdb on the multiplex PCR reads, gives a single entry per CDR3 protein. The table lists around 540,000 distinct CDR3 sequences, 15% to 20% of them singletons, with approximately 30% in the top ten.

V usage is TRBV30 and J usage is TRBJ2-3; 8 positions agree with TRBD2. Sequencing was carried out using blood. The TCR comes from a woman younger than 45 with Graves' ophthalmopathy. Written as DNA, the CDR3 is TGTGCCTGGAGTGTACAAGCGGGGGCCACAGATACGCAGTATTTT. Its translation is CAWSVQAGATDTQYF.